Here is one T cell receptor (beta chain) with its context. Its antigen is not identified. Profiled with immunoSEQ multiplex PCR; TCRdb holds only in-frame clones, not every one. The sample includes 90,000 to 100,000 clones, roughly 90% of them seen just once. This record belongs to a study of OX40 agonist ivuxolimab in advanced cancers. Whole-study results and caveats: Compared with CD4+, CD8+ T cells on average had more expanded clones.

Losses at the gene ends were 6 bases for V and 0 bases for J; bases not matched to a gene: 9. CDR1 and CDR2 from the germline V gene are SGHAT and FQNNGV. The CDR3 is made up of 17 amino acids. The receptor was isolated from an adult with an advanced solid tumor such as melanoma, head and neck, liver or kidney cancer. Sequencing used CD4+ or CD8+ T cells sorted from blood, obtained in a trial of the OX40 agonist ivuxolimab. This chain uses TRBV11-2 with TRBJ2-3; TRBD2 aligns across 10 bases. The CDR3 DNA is TGTGCCAGCAGTCTAGGGTTTAGCGGGGGGAGCACAGATACGCAGTATTTT. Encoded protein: CASSLGFSGGSTDTQYF.